The entry below describes one T cell receptor beta chain. The data were produced by immunoSEQ multiplex PCR, yet TCRdb's version contains in-frame clones alone and is incomplete. The sample contains over 200,000 clones, around 80% of which appear only once. The sample comes from a study of blood T cell repertoires in COVID-19. CDR1 MNHEY and CDR2 SVGAGI come from the germline V gene. The V end lost 6 bases, the J end lost 2 bases, and 11 bases lay between the germline ends. The CDR3 length is 14 residues. The sequence was collected from a human donor in a cohort sampled during active COVID-19. V is TRBV6-5 and J is TRBJ2-1; D gene ambiguous. Sequences were obtained from peripheral blood. CDR3 sequence: CASRAQLPYNEQFF. The CDR3 bases are TGTGCCAGCAGGGCACAGTTGCCCTACAATGAGCAGTTCTTC.